A few counts support the clone carrying this TCR beta chain. Its antigen is unidentified. The CDR3 covers 16 residues. V was pared by 3 bases and J by 1 base, with 8 bases of the junction left unmatched. Germline loops: CDR1 SGDLS, CDR2 YYNGEE. The source of the sample is a study of OX40 agonist ivuxolimab in advanced cancers. General observations from the study: Relative to CD4+, CD8+ T cells held more expanded clones on average.

Clones were read by immunoSEQ multiplex PCR, and TCRdb kept only the in-frame ones, dropping some. The data show about 5,100 clones, with 55% to 80% seen just once and roughly two thirds held by the top ten. This TCR came from an adult with an advanced solid tumor such as melanoma, head and neck, liver or kidney cancer. Sample: CD4+ or CD8+ T cells sorted from blood, taken in a trial of the OX40 agonist ivuxolimab. The chain employs TRBV9 and TRBJ2-7; 9 bases fit TRBD1. CDR3 residues: CASSADSGTGSYEQYF. The CDR3 DNA is TGTGCCAGCAGCGCAGACTCCGGGACAGGGTCCTACGAGCAGTACTTC.